This TCR beta chain is drawn from a study of cytomegalovirus exposure and HLA in healthy donors. Looking at the study overall: An early release of data contained roughly 86 million unique TCRs, which came from HLA-typed donors.

Likely unrecorded immune exposures existed in these nominally healthy donors. In the PCR, 60 Vbeta and 13 Jbeta primers were used. Generated by immunoSEQ multiplex PCR, the TCRdb table keeps only in-frame clones and is missing some. There are some 100,000 clones in the sample; 79% occur only once, and about 3.1% lies in the top ten. General study results and limits: Later genetic work tied a missense DCLRE1C variant to beta-chain V and J trimming. The investigators catalogued 164 TCR beta chains as cytomegalovirus-associated.

This CDR3 has 12 amino acids. Per the germline V gene, CDR1 is SEHNR and CDR2 is FQNEAQ (reference sequence). Details on this clone: Its antigen is unknown. The junction does not match germline at one end; this may be a read error.

Sequencing input: PBMCs. The TCR was taken from a male donor in good health and CMV-seropositive. The gene calls are TRBV7-9 and TRBJ1-2, with D maybe TRBD1 (5 bases). DNA for the CDR3: TGTTCCAGCAGCCCCGGGGGGATTGGCTACACCTTC. It yields the protein CSSSPGGIGYTF.